This entry describes one TCR beta chain. It was treatment-naive patients with stable or active relapsing-remitting disease who made up the multiple sclerosis controls. The CD8+ and CD4+ T cells were isolated magnetically using a negative isolation approach, whereas the TEMRA cells were enriched by FACS. This sample is part of a study of CD8 T cells in Susac syndrome. The RNA input was roughly 0.45 to 1 ug, and it was reverse transcribed with random hexamers. MiXCR, applied by TCRdb to the immunoSEQ multiplex PCR reads, yields one record per CDR3 protein. Here the sample spans about 300,000 distinct CDR3 sequences, around 92% being singletons. This clonotype was sampled from a human donor with multiple sclerosis. Sequencing was performed on CD4+ T cells from PBMCs.

The DNA for the CDR3 is TGTGCCAGCAGCGCGCGGACCATTAGTTATGGCTACACCTTC. Translating gives CASSARTISYGYTF. The genes are TRBV12-3 or TRBV12-4 and TRBJ1-2; D ambiguous. Trimming left V 6 bases short and J 5 bases short, with 16 bases between. This CDR3 has 14 residues.